Listed below are T cell receptor beta chains from one sample, sequenced in a study of blood T cell repertoires in COVID-19. Profiled with immunoSEQ multiplex PCR; TCRdb holds only in-frame clones, not every one. The sample shows more than 150,000 clones, 70% to 90% of them seen only once. The sequencing input was peripheral blood. These receptor sequences come from a man in his 70s with active or convalescent COVID-19. Each CDR3 is given with its conserved first and last residue. Fields, in order: V gene, J gene, CDR3 protein.

V gene: TRBV6-5; J gene: TRBJ2-1; CDR3 protein: CASSYDRTYNEQFF
V gene: TRBV12-5; J gene: TRBJ2-1; CDR3 protein: CASLSSGEAYNEQFF
V gene: TRBV11-2; J gene: TRBJ1-3; CDR3 protein: CASSLQGGNTIYF
V gene: TRBV2; J gene: TRBJ2-2; CDR3 protein: CASSEAGRGTGELFF
V gene: TRBV28; J gene: TRBJ1-1; CDR3 protein: CASRTPGQGYTEAFF
V gene: TRBV9; J gene: TRBJ1-6; CDR3 protein: CASSVDPRPNSPLHF
V gene: TRBV9; J gene: TRBJ2-1; CDR3 protein: CASSSQVRNEQFF
V gene: TRBV7-8; J gene: TRBJ1-6; CDR3 protein: CASSFSNSPLHF
V gene: TRBV18; J gene: TRBJ2-7; CDR3 protein: CASSRGQGASYEQYF
V gene: TRBV10-1; J gene: TRBJ1-5; CDR3 protein: CASSESIRRQKNQPQHF
V gene: TRBV18; J gene: TRBJ1-1; CDR3 protein: CASSPGGNTEAFF
V gene: TRBV7-2; J gene: TRBJ2-7; CDR3 protein: CASSAPGQGFSYEQYF
V gene: TRBV7-9; J gene: TRBJ1-2; CDR3 protein: CASSIGRESYGYTF
V gene: TRBV24-1; J gene: TRBJ2-1; CDR3 protein: CATSGRPGLAESSSYNEQFF
V gene: TRBV28; J gene: TRBJ1-2; CDR3 protein: CASRDTVFYGYTF
V gene: TRBV19; J gene: TRBJ1-4; CDR3 protein: CASTDYRATNEKLFF
V gene: TRBV30; J gene: TRBJ1-4; CDR3 protein: CAWGAGEKLFF
V gene: TRBV18; J gene: TRBJ1-2; CDR3 protein: CASSPRAVDGYTF
V gene: TRBV25-1; J gene: TRBJ2-2; CDR3 protein: CASTPGRGNTGELFF
V gene: TRBV18; J gene: TRBJ2-7; CDR3 protein: CASSRERQVPYEQYF
V gene: TRBV29-1; J gene: TRBJ1-1; CDR3 protein: CSVKRQNTEAFF
V gene: TRBV6-5; J gene: TRBJ2-3; CDR3 protein: CASRPGGSADTQYF
V gene: TRBV6-5; J gene: TRBJ1-2; CDR3 protein: CASSYLGQGLFGYTF
V gene: TRBV2; J gene: TRBJ2-7; CDR3 protein: CASLPGRTSYEQYF
V gene: TRBV28; J gene: TRBJ2-3; CDR3 protein: CAAGGGSNTQYF
V gene: TRBV19; J gene: TRBJ1-2; CDR3 protein: CASTGGALRLKLGGYTF
V gene: TRBV28; J gene: TRBJ2-7; CDR3 protein: CASREVGTGPYEQYF
V gene: TRBV28; J gene: TRBJ1-2; CDR3 protein: CASSTGLNYGYTF
V gene: TRBV6-6; J gene: TRBJ1-2; CDR3 protein: CASSYVRQGYGYTF
V gene: TRBV7-3; J gene: TRBJ2-1; CDR3 protein: CASSQQTGSNEQFF
V gene: TRBV5-1; J gene: TRBJ2-2; CDR3 protein: CASSLEGSEVRNGELFF
V gene: TRBV24-1; J gene: TRBJ2-1; CDR3 protein: CATSETSGNYNEQFF
V gene: TRBV3-1/TRBV3-2; J gene: TRBJ1-3; CDR3 protein: CASSQQIGGGGGNTIYF